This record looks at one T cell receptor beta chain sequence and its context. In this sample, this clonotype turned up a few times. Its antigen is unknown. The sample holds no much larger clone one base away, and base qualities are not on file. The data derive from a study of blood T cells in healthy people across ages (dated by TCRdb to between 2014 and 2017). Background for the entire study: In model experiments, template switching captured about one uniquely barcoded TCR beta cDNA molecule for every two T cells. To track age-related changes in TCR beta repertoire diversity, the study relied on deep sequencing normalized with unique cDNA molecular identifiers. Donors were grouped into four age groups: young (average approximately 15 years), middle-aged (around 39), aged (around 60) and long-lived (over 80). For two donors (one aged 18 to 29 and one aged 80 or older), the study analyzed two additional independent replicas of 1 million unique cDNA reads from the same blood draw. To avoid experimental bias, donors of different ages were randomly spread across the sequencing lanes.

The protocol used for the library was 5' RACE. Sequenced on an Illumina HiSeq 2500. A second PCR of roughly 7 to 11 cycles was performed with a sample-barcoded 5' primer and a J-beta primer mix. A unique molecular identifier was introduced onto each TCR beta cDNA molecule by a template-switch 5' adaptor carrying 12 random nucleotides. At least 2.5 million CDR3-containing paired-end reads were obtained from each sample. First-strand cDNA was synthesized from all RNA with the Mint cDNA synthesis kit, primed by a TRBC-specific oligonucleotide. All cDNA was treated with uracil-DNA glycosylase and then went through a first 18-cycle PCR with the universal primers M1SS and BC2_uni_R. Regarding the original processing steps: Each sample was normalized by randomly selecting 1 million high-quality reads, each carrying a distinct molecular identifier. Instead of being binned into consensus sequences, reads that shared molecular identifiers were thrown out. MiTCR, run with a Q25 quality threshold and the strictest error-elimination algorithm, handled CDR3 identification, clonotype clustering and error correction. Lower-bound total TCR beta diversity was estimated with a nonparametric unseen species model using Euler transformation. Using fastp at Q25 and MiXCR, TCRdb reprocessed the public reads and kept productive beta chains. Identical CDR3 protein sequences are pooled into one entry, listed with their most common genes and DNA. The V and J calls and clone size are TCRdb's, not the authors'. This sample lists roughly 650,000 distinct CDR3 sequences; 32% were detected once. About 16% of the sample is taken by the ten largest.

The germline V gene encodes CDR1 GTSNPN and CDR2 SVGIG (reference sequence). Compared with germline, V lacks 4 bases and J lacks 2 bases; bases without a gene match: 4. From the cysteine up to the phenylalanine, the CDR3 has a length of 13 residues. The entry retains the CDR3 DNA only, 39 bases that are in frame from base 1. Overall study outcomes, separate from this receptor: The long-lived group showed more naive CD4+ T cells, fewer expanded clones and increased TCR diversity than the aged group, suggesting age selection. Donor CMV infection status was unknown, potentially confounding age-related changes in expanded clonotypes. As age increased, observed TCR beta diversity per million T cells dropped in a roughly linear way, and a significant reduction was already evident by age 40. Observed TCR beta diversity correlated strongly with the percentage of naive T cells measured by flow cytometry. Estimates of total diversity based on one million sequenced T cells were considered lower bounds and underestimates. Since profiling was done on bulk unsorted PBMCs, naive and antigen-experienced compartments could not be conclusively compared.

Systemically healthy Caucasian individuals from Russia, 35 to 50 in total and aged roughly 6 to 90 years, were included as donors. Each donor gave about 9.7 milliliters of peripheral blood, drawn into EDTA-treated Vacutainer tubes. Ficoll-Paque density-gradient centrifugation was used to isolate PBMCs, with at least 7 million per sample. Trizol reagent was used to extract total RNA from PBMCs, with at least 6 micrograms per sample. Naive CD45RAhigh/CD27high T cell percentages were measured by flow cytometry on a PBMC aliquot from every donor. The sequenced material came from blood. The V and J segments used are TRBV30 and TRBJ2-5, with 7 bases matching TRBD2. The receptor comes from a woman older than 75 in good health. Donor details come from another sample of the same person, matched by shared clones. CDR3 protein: CAWMASGQETQYF. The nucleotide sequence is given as TGTGCCTGGATGGCTAGCGGACAAGAGACCCAGTACTTC.